This is a list of T cell receptor beta chains from one sample in a study of TIL therapy for anti-PD-1-resistant metastatic lung cancer. The table came from immunoSEQ multiplex PCR; TCRdb's copy has only in-frame clones and leaves some out. The sample includes 45,000 to 75,000 clones, about 69% of them seen just once. Sequences were derived from blood, sampled at baseline. Receptors were obtained from a person aged 25 to 79 with non-small cell lung cancer. Each CDR3 is given with its conserved first and last residue. Size is stated for part of the rows, as once, few or many counts, or as a class when the clone is expanded.

few,TRBV19,TRBJ1-4,CASSPVAGEKLFF
.,TRBV5-1,TRBJ2-2,CASSSGQGNTGELFF
.,TRBV5-4,TRBJ2-7,CASSPRVGTARYEQYF
.,TRBV9,TRBJ2-7,CASGDYEQYF
.,TRBV5-1,TRBJ2-1,CASSFVAGGDNEQFF
.,TRBV28,TRBJ2-7,CASRPGGRTYEQYF
few,TRBV2,TRBJ1-3,CASSESLSNTIYF
few,TRBV6-5,TRBJ2-1,CASSPVDWGEQFF
.,TRBV11-2,TRBJ2-7,CASSLQLAGGSEQYF
once,TRBV25-1,TRBJ2-1,CASSDPGTGGNEQFF
few,TRBV7-9,TRBJ2-1,CASRAVQGLTIYNEQFF
.,TRBV11-2,TRBJ1-1,CASSLVMVPEAFF
.,TRBV29-1,TRBJ2-4,CSVAMGGGNIQYF
once,TRBV7-8,TRBJ2-2,CASSSRLETGELFF
.,TRBV4-1,TRBJ1-4,CASSQPDRGGEKLFF
.,TRBV30,TRBJ2-7,CAWSVRSLEQYF
.,TRBV5-1,TRBJ2-3,CASSLVRDRTDTQYF
.,TRBV5-1,TRBJ2-7,CASSLDGFYEQYF
.,TRBV4-1,TRBJ2-1,CASSRDSYNEQFF
.,TRBV9,TRBJ2-2,CASSVYGQGNTGELFF
.,TRBV19,TRBJ1-5,CATRGGKIDSNQPQHF
.,TRBV7-2,TRBJ2-1,CASSRQGLDEQFF
.,TRBV29-1,TRBJ2-3,CSVDPDGSDTQYF
.,TRBV2,TRBJ2-1,CASSEAGLAAYNEQFF
.,TRBV6-1,TRBJ2-5,CASSVAGPRETQYF
.,TRBV5-1,TRBJ2-7,CASSLGETPYEQYF
medium-sized,TRBV19,TRBJ2-1,CASSRNNEQFF
.,TRBV6-1,TRBJ2-7,CASSEAVGGREQYF
.,TRBV6-5,TRBJ1-5,CASTQGNNQPQHF
medium-sized,TRBV28,TRBJ1-1,CASRTSTREAFF
.,TRBV30,TRBJ2-7,CAWSRTGVYEQYF
.,TRBV10-3,TRBJ2-7,CAISPGQGVYEQYF
.,TRBV10-3,TRBJ2-7,CAISGGQGSYEQYF
.,TRBV2,TRBJ2-5,CASRLLGETQYF
.,TRBV5-1,TRBJ2-5,CASRGGGVPETQYF
.,TRBV7-9,TRBJ1-4,CASSLGDSEKLFF
few,TRBV28,TRBJ1-6,CASSVTHRGLDSPLHF
.,TRBV20-1,TRBJ2-7,CSAEKEYEQYF
.,TRBV29-1,TRBJ2-5,CSVVVLQIEGETQYF
.,TRBV6-5,TRBJ2-3,CASSNWAGRSTDTQYF
.,TRBV15,TRBJ1-5,CATSRGRGIGQPQHF
.,TRBV6-6,TRBJ2-3,CASYGLSGYTTDTQYF
.,TRBV29-1,TRBJ2-2,CSVPTDYTGELFF
.,TRBV29-1,TRBJ1-2,CSVPSEQGNSYGYTF
.,TRBV5-4,TRBJ1-4,CASSLGGTNEKLFF
.,TRBV11-2,TRBJ2-3,CASSAGTSGADTQYF
once,TRBV9,TRBJ2-1,CASSVTGTGTYNEQFF
.,TRBV19,TRBJ2-5,CASSIRPLRGSGETQYF
.,TRBV19,TRBJ1-2,CASSFGYGYTF
few,TRBV4-2,TRBJ1-2,CASSQRDRANYGYTF
few,TRBV27,TRBJ1-5,CASRLKGSATYSNQPQHF